The rows below give T cell receptor beta chains drawn from one sample of a study of cytotoxic CD8 clonotypes in ibrutinib-treated CLL. Assay: immunoSEQ multiplex PCR; the TCRdb copy retains only in-frame clones and omits some. The sample shows roughly 190,000 clones, 72% of them seen only once. The sample consisted of PBMCs, taken after 24 months of ibrutinib treatment. The source is a human donor with chronic lymphocytic leukemia. Each CDR3 is given with its conserved first and last residue. D genes are given only for firm matches. Size tells how often a clone was seen (once, few, many) or the class of an expanded clone, and some rows leave it out.

v_call	j_call	clone_size	d_call	cdr3_aa	cdr3_nt
TRBV27	TRBJ2-7	-	-	CASSRGLGREQYF	TGTGCCAGTTCAAGGGGTCTGGGTCGCGAGCAGTACTTC
TRBV4-1	TRBJ2-7	-	-	CASSRRARGGDEQYF	TGCGCCAGCAGCCGTAGGGCCAGGGGGGGCGACGAGCAGTACTTC
TRBV27	TRBJ2-7	-	TRBD1	CASRTGTGGYEQYF	TGTGCCAGCAGGACCGGGACAGGGGGTTACGAGCAGTACTTC
TRBV5-6	TRBJ1-4	-	-	CASSLAGTQRELNEKLFF	TGTGCCAGCAGCTTGGCCGGGACCCAAAGGGAGCTAAATGAAAAACTGTTTTTT
TRBV7-2	TRBJ1-1	-	-	CASSPRAGFRTEAFF	TGTGCCAGCAGCCCCCGGGCGGGATTTCGCACTGAAGCTTTCTTT
TRBV11-1	TRBJ2-7	-	-	CASSSTSYEQYF	TGTGCCAGCAGCTCCACCTCTTACGAGCAGTACTTC
TRBV20-1	TRBJ1-1	few	-	CSARGTSEAFF	TGCAGTGCTAGAGGGACGTCTGAAGCTTTCTTT
TRBV6-5	TRBJ2-7	-	-	CASSRGLADYEQYF	TGTGCCAGCTCCAGGGGGCTAGCGGATTACGAGCAGTACTTC
TRBV10-2	TRBJ2-7	-	TRBD1	CASSNVTGGGRSYEQYF	TGCGCCAGCAGTAACGTGACAGGGGGCGGGAGGTCGTACGAGCAGTACTTC
TRBV2	TRBJ1-2	-	-	CASEKANYGYTF	TGTGCCAGCGAGAAAGCTAACTATGGCTACACCTTC
TRBV4-2	TRBJ2-1	once	-	CASSQDLGSYNEQFF	TGTGCCAGCAGCCAAGATCTAGGCTCCTACAATGAGCAGTTCTTC
TRBV18	TRBJ1-3	-	-	CASSNPGQVVGNTIYF	TGTGCCAGCTCTAACCCGGGGCAGGTGGTTGGAAACACCATATATTTT
TRBV9	TRBJ2-1	few	-	CASSGRTTTYNEQFF	TGTGCCAGCAGCGGACGGACTACCACTTACAATGAGCAGTTCTTC
TRBV29-1	TRBJ2-3	-	-	CSVEGVSGDTQYF	TGCAGCGTTGAAGGGGTTTCGGGAGATACGCAGTATTTT
TRBV15	TRBJ2-5	few	-	CATSRVSLETQYF	TGTGCCACCAGCAGAGTTTCGCTAGAGACCCAGTACTTC
TRBV5-4	TRBJ2-5	once	-	CASSPRLGGEETQYF	TGTGCCAGCAGCCCCCGGTTGGGGGGCGAAGAGACCCAGTACTTC
TRBV20-1	TRBJ1-5	-	-	CSAGGDQPQHF	TGCAGTGCTGGAGGGGATCAGCCCCAGCATTTT
TRBV27	TRBJ1-1	-	-	CASSSRAAGTEKAFF	TGTGCCAGCAGTTCCCGGGCCGCAGGGACCGAAAAAGCTTTCTTT
TRBV4-1	TRBJ1-4	-	TRBD1	CASSQEGGGGEKLFF	TGCGCCAGCAGCCAAGAAGGGGGCGGCGGTGAAAAACTGTTTTTT
TRBV7-3	TRBJ1-2	-	-	CASSLSANYGYTF	TGTGCCAGCAGCTTAAGTGCTAACTATGGCTACACCTTC
TRBV6-5	TRBJ2-1	-	-	CASSYSDEQFF	TGTGCCAGCAGTTACAGCGACGAGCAGTTCTTC
TRBV19	TRBJ1-1	-	-	CASSIGGSPFMNTEAFF	TGTGCCAGTAGTATAGGGGGGTCCCCCTTTATGAACACTGAAGCTTTCTTT
TRBV5-1	TRBJ1-3	-	-	CASSLTPLTGFAIYF	TGCGCCAGCAGCTTGACCCCCCTAACAGGGTTCGCCATATATTTT
TRBV5-4	TRBJ1-2	-	-	CASSLQGVSYGYTF	TGTGCCAGCAGCTTGCAGGGCGTCAGCTATGGCTACACCTTC
TRBV6-5	TRBJ1-2	-	-	CASQGHRDIGYTF	TGTGCCAGCCAAGGTCACAGAGACATTGGCTACACCTTC
TRBV2	TRBJ2-5	-	-	CASGEDLAQETQYF	TGTGCCAGCGGGGAAGACCTCGCCCAAGAGACCCAGTACTTC
TRBV27	TRBJ2-2	-	TRBD2	CASSRDYPTYNTGELFF	TGTGCCAGCAGTCGGGACTACCCGACTTATAACACCGGGGAGCTGTTTTTT
TRBV28	TRBJ1-2	-	TRBD1	CASSFQPPGTGQDGYTF	TGTGCCAGCAGTTTTCAACCACCTGGGACAGGCCAGGATGGCTACACCTTC
TRBV29-1	TRBJ2-1	-	TRBD2	CSVLRLAGAEQFF	TGCAGCGTTTTAAGACTAGCGGGAGCTGAGCAGTTCTTC
TRBV10-3	TRBJ1-6	-	TRBD1	CAISETGTGNSPLHF	TGTGCCATCAGTGAGACCGGGACAGGAAATTCACCCCTCCACTTT
TRBV9	TRBJ2-7	-	TRBD1	CASSVAGGQGYEQYF	TGTGCCAGCAGCGTAGCTGGGGGACAGGGCTACGAGCAGTACTTC
TRBV15	TRBJ1-3	-	-	CATSREQGAGNTIYF	TGTGCCACCAGCAGAGAACAGGGTGCTGGAAACACCATATATTTT
TRBV28	TRBJ2-1	-	TRBD2	CASSPTSGRNNEQFF	TGTGCCAGCAGTCCCACTAGCGGGAGAAACAATGAGCAGTTCTTC
TRBV9	TRBJ2-1	-	TRBD2	CASSPGTSFSDNEQFF	TGTGCCAGCAGCCCAGGGACTAGCTTTTCGGACAATGAGCAGTTCTTC
TRBV2	TRBJ2-1	-	TRBD1	CASSEAGQGYNEQFF	TGTGCCAGCAGTGAAGCGGGACAGGGCTACAATGAGCAGTTCTTC
TRBV5-1	TRBJ2-1	-	TRBD2	CASSLGVGLAGEYEQFF	TGCGCCAGCAGCTTGGGCGTGGGACTAGCGGGAGAATATGAGCAGTTCTTC
TRBV19	TRBJ2-5	few	TRBD2	CASRREAGETQYF	TGTGCCAGTAGGCGGGAGGCGGGGGAGACCCAGTACTTC
TRBV6-6	TRBJ2-3	-	TRBD2	CASRPLPGLTTDTQYF	TGTGCCAGCAGGCCCTTACCGGGACTAACCACAGATACGCAGTATTTT
TRBV7-3	TRBJ2-5	-	TRBD2	CASSLTAGGETQYF	TGTGCCAGCAGCTTAACCGCGGGAGGGGAGACCCAGTACTTC
TRBV29-1	TRBJ2-7	-	TRBD2	CSVEGRTSGRDYEQYF	TGCAGCGTTGAAGGTCGGACTAGCGGGAGGGACTACGAGCAGTACTTC
TRBV7-2	TRBJ1-3	-	-	CASSPHPGNTIYF	TGTGCCAGCAGCCCGCATCCAGGAAACACCATATATTTT
TRBV5-1	TRBJ2-5	-	-	CASSFTGTQETQYF	TGCGCCAGCAGCTTTACAGGGACGCAAGAGACCCAGTACTTC
TRBV4-1	TRBJ2-5	-	TRBD1	CASSQVGGQGYLETQYF	TGCGCCAGCAGCCAAGTGGGGGGACAGGGGTATTTGGAGACCCAGTACTTC
TRBV5-1	TRBJ1-1	-	-	CASSSGLNTEAFF	TGCGCCAGCAGCTCGGGACTTAACACTGAAGCTTTCTTT